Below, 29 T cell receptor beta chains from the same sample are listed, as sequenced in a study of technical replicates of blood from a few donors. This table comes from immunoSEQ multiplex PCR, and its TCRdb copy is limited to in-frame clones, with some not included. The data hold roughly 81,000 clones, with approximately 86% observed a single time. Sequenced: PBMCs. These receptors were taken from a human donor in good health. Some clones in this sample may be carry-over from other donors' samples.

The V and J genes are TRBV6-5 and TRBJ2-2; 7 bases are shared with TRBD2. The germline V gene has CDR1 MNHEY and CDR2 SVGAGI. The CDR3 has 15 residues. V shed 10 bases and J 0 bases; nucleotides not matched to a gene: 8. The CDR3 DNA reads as TGTGCCACCGAGTCTAGCGGAACGAACACCGGGGAGCTGTTTTTT. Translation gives CATESSGTNTGELFF.

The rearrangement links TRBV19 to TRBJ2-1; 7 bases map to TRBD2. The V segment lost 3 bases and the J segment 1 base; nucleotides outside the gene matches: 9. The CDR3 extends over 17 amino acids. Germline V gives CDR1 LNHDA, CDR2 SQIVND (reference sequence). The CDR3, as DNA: TGTGCCAGTAGTATGGGGAGACTAGCATATTCCTACAATGAGCAGTTCTTC. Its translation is CASSMGRLAYSYNEQFF.

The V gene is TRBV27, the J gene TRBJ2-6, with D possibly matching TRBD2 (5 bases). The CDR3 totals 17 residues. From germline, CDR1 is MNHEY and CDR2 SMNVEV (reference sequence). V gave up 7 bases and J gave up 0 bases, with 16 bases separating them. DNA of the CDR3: TGTGCCAGCACCTCCTTCCCCGGGAACTCTGGGGCCAACGTCCTGACTTTC. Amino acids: CASTSFPGNSGANVLTF.

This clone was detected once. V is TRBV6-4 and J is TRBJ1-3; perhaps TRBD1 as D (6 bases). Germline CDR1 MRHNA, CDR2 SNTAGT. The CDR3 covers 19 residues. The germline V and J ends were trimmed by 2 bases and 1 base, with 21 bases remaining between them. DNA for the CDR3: TGTGCCAGCAGTGACATGGAACGGGCCCAACAGGGATCTGGAAACACCATATATTTT. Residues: CASSDMERAQQGSGNTIYF.

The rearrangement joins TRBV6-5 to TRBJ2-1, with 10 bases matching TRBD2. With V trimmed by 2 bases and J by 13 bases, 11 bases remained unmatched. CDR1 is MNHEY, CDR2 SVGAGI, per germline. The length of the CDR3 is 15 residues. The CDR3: CASSYGAGGLNHQFF. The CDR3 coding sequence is TGTGCCAGCAGTTACGGAGCGGGAGGGCTTAATCATCAGTTCTTC.

The DNA of the CDR3 is TGCAGCGTTGAAATTGACGGGTCCGGGGAGCTGTTTTTT. This translates into CSVEIDGSGELFF. This chain links TRBV29-1 with TRBJ2-2; D remains ambiguous. With 2 bases removed from V and 6 bases from J, the gap between germline ends came to 10 bases. This CDR3 is 13 amino acids long. Germline V CDR1 and CDR2: SQVTM, ANQGSEA.

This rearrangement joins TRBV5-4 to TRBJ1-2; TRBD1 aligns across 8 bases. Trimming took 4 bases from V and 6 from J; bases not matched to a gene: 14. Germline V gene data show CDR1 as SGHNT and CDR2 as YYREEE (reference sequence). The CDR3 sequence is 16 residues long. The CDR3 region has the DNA TGTGCCAGCAGCCGGGACAGGACCTTTTCGGGGAATGGCTACACCTTC. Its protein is CASSRDRTFSGNGYTF.

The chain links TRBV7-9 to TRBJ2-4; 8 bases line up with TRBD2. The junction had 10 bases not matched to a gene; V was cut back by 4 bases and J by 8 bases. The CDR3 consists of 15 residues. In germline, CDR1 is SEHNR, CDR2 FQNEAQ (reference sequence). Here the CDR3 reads CASSYLAGGYDIQYF. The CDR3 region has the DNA TGTGCCAGCAGCTATCTGGCGGGGGGTTATGACATTCAGTACTTC. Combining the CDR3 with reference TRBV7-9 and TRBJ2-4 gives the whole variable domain DTGVSQNPRHKITKRGQNVTFRCDPISEHNRLYWYRQTLGQGPEFLTYFQNEAQLEKSRLLSDRFSAERPKGSFSTLEIQRTEQGDSAMYLCASSYLAGGYDIQYFGAGTRLSVL.

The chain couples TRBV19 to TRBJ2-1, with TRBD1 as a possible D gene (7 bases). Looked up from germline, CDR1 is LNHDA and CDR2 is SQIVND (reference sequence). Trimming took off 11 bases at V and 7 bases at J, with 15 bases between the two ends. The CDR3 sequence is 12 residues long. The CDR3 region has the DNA TGTGCCCCGACAGGGAGGAAGAATGAGCAGTTCTTC. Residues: CAPTGRKNEQFF.

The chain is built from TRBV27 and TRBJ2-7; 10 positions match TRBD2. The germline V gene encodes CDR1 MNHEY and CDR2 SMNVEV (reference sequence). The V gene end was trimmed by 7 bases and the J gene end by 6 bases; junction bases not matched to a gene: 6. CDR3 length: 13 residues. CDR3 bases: TGTGCCAGCAAACCAGCGGGAGGGCGCGAGCAGTACTTC. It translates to CASKPAGGREQYF.

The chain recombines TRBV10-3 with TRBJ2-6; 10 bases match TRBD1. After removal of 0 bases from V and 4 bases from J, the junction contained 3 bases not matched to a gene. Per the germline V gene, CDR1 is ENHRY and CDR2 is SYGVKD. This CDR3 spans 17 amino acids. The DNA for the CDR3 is TGTGCCATCAGTGAGTCGGGACAGGGGTCCGGGGCCAACGTCCTGACTTTC. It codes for CAISESGQGSGANVLTF.

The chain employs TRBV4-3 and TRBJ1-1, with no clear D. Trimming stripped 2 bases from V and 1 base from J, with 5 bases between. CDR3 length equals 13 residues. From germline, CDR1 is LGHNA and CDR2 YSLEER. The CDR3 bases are TGCGCCAGCAGCCAAAACAAGAACACTGAAGCTTTCTTT. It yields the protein CASSQNKNTEAFF.

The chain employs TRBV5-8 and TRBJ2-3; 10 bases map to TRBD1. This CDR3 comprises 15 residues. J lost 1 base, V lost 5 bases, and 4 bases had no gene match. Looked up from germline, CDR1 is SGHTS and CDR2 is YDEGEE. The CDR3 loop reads CASRRQGAGTDTQYF. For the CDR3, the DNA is TGTGCCAGCAGGCGACAGGGGGCAGGCACAGATACGCAGTATTTT.

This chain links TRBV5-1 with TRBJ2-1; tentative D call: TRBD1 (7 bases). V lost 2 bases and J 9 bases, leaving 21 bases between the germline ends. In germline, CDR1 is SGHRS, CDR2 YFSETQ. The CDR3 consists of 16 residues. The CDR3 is CASSLNTGAQGGEQFF. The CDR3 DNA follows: TGCGCCAGCAGCTTAAACACGGGGGCCCAGGGGGGTGAGCAGTTCTTC.

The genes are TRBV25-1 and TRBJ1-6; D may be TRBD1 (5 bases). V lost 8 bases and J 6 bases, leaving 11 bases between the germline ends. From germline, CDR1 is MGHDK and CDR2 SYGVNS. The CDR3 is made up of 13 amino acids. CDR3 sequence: CASSAQGNSPLHF. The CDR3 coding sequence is TGTGCCAGCTCCGCCCAGGGTAATTCACCCCTCCACTTT.

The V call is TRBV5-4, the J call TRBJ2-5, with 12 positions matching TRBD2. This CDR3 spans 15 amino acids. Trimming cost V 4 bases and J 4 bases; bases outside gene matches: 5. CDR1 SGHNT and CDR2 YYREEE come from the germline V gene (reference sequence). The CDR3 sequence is CASSGEGLAGETQYF. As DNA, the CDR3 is TGTGCCAGCAGCGGGGAGGGACTAGCGGGAGAGACCCAGTACTTC.

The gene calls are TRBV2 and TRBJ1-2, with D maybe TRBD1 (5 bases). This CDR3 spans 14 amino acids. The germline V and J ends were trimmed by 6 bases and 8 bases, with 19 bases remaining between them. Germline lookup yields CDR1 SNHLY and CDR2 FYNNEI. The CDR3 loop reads CASRPPGGVTGYTF. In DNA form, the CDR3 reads TGTGCCAGCAGGCCCCCCGGGGGTGTTACGGGCTACACCTTC.

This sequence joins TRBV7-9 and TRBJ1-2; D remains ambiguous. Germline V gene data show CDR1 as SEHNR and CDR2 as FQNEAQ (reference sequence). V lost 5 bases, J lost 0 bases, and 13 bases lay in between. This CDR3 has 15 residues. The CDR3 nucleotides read TGTGCCAGCAGCCCCGGTCGGGTCCCTAACTATGGCTACACCTTC. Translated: CASSPGRVPNYGYTF.

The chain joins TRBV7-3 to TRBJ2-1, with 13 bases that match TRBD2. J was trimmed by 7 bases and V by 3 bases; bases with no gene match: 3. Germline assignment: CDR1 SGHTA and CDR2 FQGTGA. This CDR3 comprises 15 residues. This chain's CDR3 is CASSLGTSGKNEQFF. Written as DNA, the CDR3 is TGTGCCAGCAGCTTGGGGACTAGCGGGAAGAATGAGCAGTTCTTC. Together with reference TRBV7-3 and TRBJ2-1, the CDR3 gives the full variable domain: GAGVSQTPSNKVTEKGKYVELRCDPISGHTALYWYRQSLGQGPEFLIYFQGTGAADDSGLPNDRFFAVRPEGSVSTLKIQRTERGDSAVYLCASSLGTSGKNEQFFGPGTRLTVL.

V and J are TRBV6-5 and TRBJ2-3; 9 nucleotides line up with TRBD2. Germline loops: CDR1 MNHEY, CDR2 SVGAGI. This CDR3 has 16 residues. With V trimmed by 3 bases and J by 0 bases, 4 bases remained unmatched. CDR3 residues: CASSYAGGPSTDTQYF. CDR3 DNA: TGTGCCAGCAGTTATGCGGGGGGGCCGAGCACAGATACGCAGTATTTT.

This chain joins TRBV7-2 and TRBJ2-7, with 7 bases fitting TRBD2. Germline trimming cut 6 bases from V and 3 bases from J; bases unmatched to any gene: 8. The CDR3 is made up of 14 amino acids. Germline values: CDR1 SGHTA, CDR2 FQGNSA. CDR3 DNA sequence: TGTGCCAGCAGTCGGGACTACACGCACTACGAGCAGTACTTC. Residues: CASSRDYTHYEQYF.

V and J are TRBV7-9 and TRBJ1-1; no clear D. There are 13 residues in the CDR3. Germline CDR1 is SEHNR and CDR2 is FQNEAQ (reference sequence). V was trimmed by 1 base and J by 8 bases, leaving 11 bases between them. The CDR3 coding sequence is TGTGCCAGCAGCTTAGGATCGAGTTGGGAAGCTTTCTTT. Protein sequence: CASSLGSSWEAFF. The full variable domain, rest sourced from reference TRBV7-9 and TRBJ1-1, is DTGVSQNPRHKITKRGQNVTFRCDPISEHNRLYWYRQTLGQGPEFLTYFQNEAQLEKSRLLSDRFSAERPKGSFSTLEIQRTEQGDSAMYLCASSLGSSWEAFFGQGTRLTVV.

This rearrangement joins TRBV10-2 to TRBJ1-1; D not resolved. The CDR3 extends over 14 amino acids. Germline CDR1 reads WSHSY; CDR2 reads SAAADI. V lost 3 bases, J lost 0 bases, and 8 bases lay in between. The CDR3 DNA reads TGCGCCAGCAGTGATCGGTTGCTGAACACTGAAGCTTTCTTT. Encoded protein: CASSDRLLNTEAFF.

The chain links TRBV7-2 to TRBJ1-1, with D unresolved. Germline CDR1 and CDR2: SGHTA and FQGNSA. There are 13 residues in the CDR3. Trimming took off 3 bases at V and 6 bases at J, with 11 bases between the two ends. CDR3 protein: CASSFVERSEAFF. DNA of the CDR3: TGTGCCAGCAGCTTTGTAGAGAGGTCTGAAGCTTTCTTT.

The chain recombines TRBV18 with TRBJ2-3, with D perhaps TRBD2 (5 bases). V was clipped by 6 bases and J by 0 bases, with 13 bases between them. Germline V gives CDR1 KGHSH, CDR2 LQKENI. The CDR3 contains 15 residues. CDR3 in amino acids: CASSASGLSTDTQYF. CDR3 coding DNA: TGTGCCAGCTCTGCAAGCGGCCTAAGCACAGATACGCAGTATTTT.

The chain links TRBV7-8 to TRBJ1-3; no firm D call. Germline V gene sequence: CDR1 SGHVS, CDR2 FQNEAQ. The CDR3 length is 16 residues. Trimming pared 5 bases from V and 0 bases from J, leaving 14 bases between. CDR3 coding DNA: TGTGCCAGCAGCCTCGGGTCCGATCACTCTGGAAACACCATATATTTT. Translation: CASSLGSDHSGNTIYF.

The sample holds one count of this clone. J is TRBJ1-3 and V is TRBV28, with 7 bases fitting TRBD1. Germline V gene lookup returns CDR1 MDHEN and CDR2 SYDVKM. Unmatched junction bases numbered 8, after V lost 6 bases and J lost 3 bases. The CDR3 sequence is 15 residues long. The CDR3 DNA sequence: TGTGCCAGCAGACCACAGGGGACATATGGAAACACCATATATTTT. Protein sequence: CASRPQGTYGNTIYF.

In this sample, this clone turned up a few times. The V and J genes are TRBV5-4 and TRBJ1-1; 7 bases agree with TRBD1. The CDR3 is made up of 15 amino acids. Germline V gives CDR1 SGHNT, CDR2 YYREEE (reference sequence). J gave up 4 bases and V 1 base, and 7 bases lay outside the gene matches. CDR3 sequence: CASSLYQGGSTEAFF. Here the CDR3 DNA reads TGTGCCAGCAGCTTGTACCAGGGGGGTAGCACTGAAGCTTTCTTT.

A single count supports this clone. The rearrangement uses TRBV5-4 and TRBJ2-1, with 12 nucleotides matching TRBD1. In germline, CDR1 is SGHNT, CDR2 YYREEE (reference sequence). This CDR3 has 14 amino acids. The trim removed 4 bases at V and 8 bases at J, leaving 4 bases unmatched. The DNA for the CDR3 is TGTGCCAGCAGCAGGGACAGGGGGCGCGATGAGCAGTTCTTC. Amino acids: CASSRDRGRDEQFF.